A selection of T cell receptor beta chains follows, all from one sample in a study of cytomegalovirus exposure and HLA in healthy donors. The table came from immunoSEQ multiplex PCR; TCRdb's copy has only in-frame clones and leaves some out. The top ten hold roughly 0.45% of the sample, which has approximately 250,000 clones, around 78% seen once. The sample taken for sequencing was PBMCs. The origin of the receptors is a boy aged 5-17 years in good health and CMV-seronegative. Each CDR3 is given with its conserved first and last residue. The D gene is left open where the match is weak. Clone size appears in some rows only: once, few, many, or a class for an expanded clone.

abundance: -; v_gene: TRBV7-9; d_gene: -; j_gene: TRBJ2-7; CDR3nt: TGTGCCAGCAGCTCCCAGGGTCCGGACGAGCAGTACTTC; CDR3aa: CASSSQGPDEQYF
abundance: -; v_gene: TRBV6-5; d_gene: TRBD1; j_gene: TRBJ1-2; CDR3nt: TGTGCCAGCAGTTACGGACAGGGGGCCTATGGCTACACCTTC; CDR3aa: CASSYGQGAYGYTF
abundance: few; v_gene: TRBV6-5; d_gene: TRBD1; j_gene: TRBJ1-2; CDR3nt: TGTGCCACAAGGGACAGGTCCTACTATGGCTACACCTTC; CDR3aa: CATRDRSYYGYTF
abundance: -; v_gene: TRBV14; d_gene: -; j_gene: TRBJ1-1; CDR3nt: TGTGCCAGCAGCTACAACAGGCTGAACACTGAAGCTTTCTTT; CDR3aa: CASSYNRLNTEAFF
abundance: -; v_gene: TRBV7-9; d_gene: -; j_gene: TRBJ2-1; CDR3nt: TGTGCCAGCAGCTCTTCGGGGAATGAGCAGTTCTTC; CDR3aa: CASSSSGNEQFF
abundance: -; v_gene: TRBV30; d_gene: TRBD2; j_gene: TRBJ2-4; CDR3nt: TGTGCCTGGAGTCCCGGACTAGTCGGGGGTCAGGGCATTCAGTACTTC; CDR3aa: CAWSPGLVGGQGIQYF
abundance: -; v_gene: TRBV13; d_gene: TRBD2; j_gene: TRBJ2-1; CDR3nt: TGTGCCAGCAGCTTAGGCCTACGGTTTTCTAGCGGGATGGATGAGCAGTTCTTC; CDR3aa: CASSLGLRFSSGMDEQFF
abundance: -; v_gene: TRBV27; d_gene: TRBD2; j_gene: TRBJ2-1; CDR3nt: TGTGCCAGCAGCAGCGGGGGGGCTGAGCAGTTCTTC; CDR3aa: CASSSGGAEQFF
abundance: -; v_gene: TRBV5-5; d_gene: TRBD1; j_gene: TRBJ1-2; CDR3nt: TGTGCCAGCAGGATCGGGACAGGGTCCTATGGCTACACCTTC; CDR3aa: CASRIGTGSYGYTF
abundance: -; v_gene: TRBV7-9; d_gene: -; j_gene: TRBJ1-6; CDR3nt: TGTGCCAGCAGCTTCCAAACAGGATCACCCCTCCACTTT; CDR3aa: CASSFQTGSPLHF
abundance: once; v_gene: TRBV19; d_gene: TRBD1; j_gene: TRBJ1-5; CDR3nt: TGTGCCAGTAGCGGACAGGCGGGTCAGCCCCAGCATTTT; CDR3aa: CASSGQAGQPQHF
abundance: -; v_gene: TRBV6-1; d_gene: TRBD1; j_gene: TRBJ1-5; CDR3nt: TGTGCCAGCAGTGGATGGACAGGGTCATTCAATAGCAATCAGCCCCAGCATTTT; CDR3aa: CASSGWTGSFNSNQPQHF
abundance: -; v_gene: TRBV11-2; d_gene: -; j_gene: TRBJ2-7; CDR3nt: TGTGCCAGCAGCCCTCGGACAGAAAGTTTTGGGTCACTCTCCTACGAGCAGTACTTC; CDR3aa: CASSPRTESFGSLSYEQYF
abundance: -; v_gene: TRBV7-9; d_gene: -; j_gene: TRBJ2-7; CDR3nt: TGTGCCAGCAGCTTTTCCCCCTATAGCTACGAGCAGTACTTC; CDR3aa: CASSFSPYSYEQYF
abundance: -; v_gene: TRBV15; d_gene: -; j_gene: TRBJ1-3; CDR3nt: TGTGCCACCAGCAGAGAGACAGTGAGCTCTGGAAACACCATATATTTT; CDR3aa: CATSRETVSSGNTIYF
abundance: -; v_gene: TRBV11-3; d_gene: -; j_gene: TRBJ2-2; CDR3nt: TGTGCCAGCAGCTTGTCGACCGGGGAGCTGTTTTTT; CDR3aa: CASSLSTGELFF
abundance: -; v_gene: TRBV6-5; d_gene: TRBD2; j_gene: TRBJ2-5; CDR3nt: TGTGCCAGCAGAAATAGCGGGGGGCGCCAAGAGACCCAGTACTTC; CDR3aa: CASRNSGGRQETQYF
abundance: -; v_gene: TRBV6-1; d_gene: -; j_gene: TRBJ1-2; CDR3nt: TGTGCCAGCAGTGTAGCCCGGCAGATCCCTAGGTACTACACCTTC; CDR3aa: CASSVARQIPRYYTF
abundance: -; v_gene: TRBV9; d_gene: TRBD2; j_gene: TRBJ2-7; CDR3nt: TGTGCCAGCAGCACAAGCGGGGGGACTTACGAGCAGTACTTC; CDR3aa: CASSTSGGTYEQYF
abundance: few; v_gene: TRBV6-5; d_gene: -; j_gene: TRBJ2-7; CDR3nt: TGTGCCAGCTATGACAGGCGGACGAGTGAGCAGTACTTC; CDR3aa: CASYDRRTSEQYF
abundance: few; v_gene: TRBV6-1; d_gene: -; j_gene: TRBJ1-2; CDR3nt: TGTGCCAGCAGTGAAATGGGGGGGGATGGCTACACCTTC; CDR3aa: CASSEMGGDGYTF
abundance: few; v_gene: TRBV10-2; d_gene: TRBD1; j_gene: TRBJ1-1; CDR3nt: TGCGCCAGCATTCAGGGGGCGGTCGCTTTCTTT; CDR3aa: CASIQGAVAFF
abundance: -; v_gene: TRBV9; d_gene: TRBD1; j_gene: TRBJ1-2; CDR3nt: TGTGCCAGCAGCGCCCTCCAGGCAGGGGGGATAGGCTACACCTTC; CDR3aa: CASSALQAGGIGYTF
abundance: -; v_gene: TRBV9; d_gene: -; j_gene: TRBJ2-6; CDR3nt: TGTGCCAGCAGCGTTAAGCCCATATTAATTGGGGCCAACGTCCTGACTTTC; CDR3aa: CASSVKPILIGANVLTF
abundance: -; v_gene: TRBV10-3; d_gene: TRBD1; j_gene: TRBJ2-5; CDR3nt: TGTGCCATCAGCCCTCAGGGGGCTGAAGAGACCCAGTACTTC; CDR3aa: CAISPQGAEETQYF
abundance: -; v_gene: TRBV11-3; d_gene: -; j_gene: TRBJ2-7; CDR3nt: TGTGCCAGCAGCTTAATCTTGGGCAGCCTAGCTTACGAGCAGTACTTC; CDR3aa: CASSLILGSLAYEQYF
abundance: few; v_gene: TRBV5-4; d_gene: -; j_gene: TRBJ2-5; CDR3nt: TGTGCCAGCAGCTTCGGGAGAATGTGGTACTTC; CDR3aa: CASSFGRMWYF
abundance: -; v_gene: TRBV30; d_gene: TRBD2; j_gene: TRBJ2-3; CDR3nt: TGTGCCTGGAGTCTAACTAGCGGGAGCACAGATACGCAGTATTTT; CDR3aa: CAWSLTSGSTDTQYF
abundance: -; v_gene: TRBV18; d_gene: TRBD2; j_gene: TRBJ2-3; CDR3nt: TGTGCCAGCTCAGCATGGCCTAGCGGGAGTTCGACAGATACGCAGTATTTT; CDR3aa: CASSAWPSGSSTDTQYF
abundance: once; v_gene: TRBV15; d_gene: -; j_gene: TRBJ2-7; CDR3nt: TGTGCCACCAGCAGAGATCAGGGGTGGGAGCGCGAGCAGTACTTC; CDR3aa: CATSRDQGWEREQYF
abundance: -; v_gene: TRBV5-8; d_gene: -; j_gene: TRBJ1-2; CDR3nt: TGTGCCAGCAGCCTCCGGACAGCCAGCTATGGCTACACCTTC; CDR3aa: CASSLRTASYGYTF
abundance: -; v_gene: TRBV11-3; d_gene: TRBD2; j_gene: TRBJ2-1; CDR3nt: TGTGCCAGCAGGGAACTAGCGGGTGTTATGAATGAGCAGTTCTTC; CDR3aa: CASRELAGVMNEQFF
abundance: -; v_gene: TRBV7-3; d_gene: -; j_gene: TRBJ2-3; CDR3nt: TGTGCCAGCAGCTTAAACCCGGGTCTTTCAGACGATACGCAGTATTTT; CDR3aa: CASSLNPGLSDDTQYF
abundance: -; v_gene: TRBV5-1; d_gene: -; j_gene: TRBJ2-5; CDR3nt: TGCGCCAGCAGCCGGCTTAACAGGGCCCAAGAGACCCAGTACTTC; CDR3aa: CASSRLNRAQETQYF
abundance: -; v_gene: TRBV10-2; d_gene: -; j_gene: TRBJ2-1; CDR3nt: TGCGCCAGCGGGAGTTACAATGAGCAGTTCTTC; CDR3aa: CASGSYNEQFF
abundance: -; v_gene: TRBV27; d_gene: -; j_gene: TRBJ1-5; CDR3nt: TGTGCCAGCAGTTTATATCCCAGTACAGACCCACGAGATCAGCCCCAGCATTTT; CDR3aa: CASSLYPSTDPRDQPQHF
abundance: -; v_gene: TRBV7-2; d_gene: TRBD2; j_gene: TRBJ2-1; CDR3nt: TGTGCCAGCAGCGGAGCGGGAGGGCCCGCGGAGCAGTTCTTC; CDR3aa: CASSGAGGPAEQFF
abundance: -; v_gene: TRBV23-1; d_gene: -; j_gene: TRBJ2-5; CDR3nt: TGCGCCAGCAGTCAATCGGAGCGGGAGACCCAGTACTTC; CDR3aa: CASSQSERETQYF
abundance: -; v_gene: TRBV11-2; d_gene: -; j_gene: TRBJ1-2; CDR3nt: TGTGCCAGCCTAAAGGGGGGGCCCTCTAACTATGGCTACACCTTC; CDR3aa: CASLKGGPSNYGYTF
abundance: -; v_gene: TRBV11-3; d_gene: -; j_gene: TRBJ2-5; CDR3nt: TGTGCCAGCAGCCTGACTCAAGAGACCCAGTACTTC; CDR3aa: CASSLTQETQYF
abundance: once; v_gene: TRBV4-2; d_gene: TRBD1; j_gene: TRBJ2-4; CDR3nt: TGTGCCAGCAGCCAAGGAGGGGACAGGCGGCAACGAAAAAACATTCAGTACTTC; CDR3aa: CASSQGGDRRQRKNIQYF
abundance: -; v_gene: TRBV7-3; d_gene: TRBD2; j_gene: TRBJ2-1; CDR3nt: TGTGCCAGCAGCTTAAAAGGCGGGGGGTCCAAAAGCTCCTACAATGAGCAGTTCTTC; CDR3aa: CASSLKGGGSKSSYNEQFF
abundance: -; v_gene: TRBV7-9; d_gene: -; j_gene: TRBJ2-1; CDR3nt: TGTGCCAGCAGCCCACCGGGAGCTTACAATGAGCAGTTCTTC; CDR3aa: CASSPPGAYNEQFF
abundance: -; v_gene: TRBV5-6; d_gene: TRBD1; j_gene: TRBJ1-2; CDR3nt: TGTGTCAGCAGCATGACCACAGGGGCGCGGGGCTACACCTTC; CDR3aa: CVSSMTTGARGYTF
abundance: -; v_gene: TRBV12-5; d_gene: -; j_gene: TRBJ1-3; CDR3nt: TGTGCTAGTGGTCCAATACAAACGGGTGCTGGAAACACCATATATTTT; CDR3aa: CASGPIQTGAGNTIYF
abundance: -; v_gene: TRBV6-5; d_gene: -; j_gene: TRBJ1-5; CDR3nt: TGTGCCAGCAGTCAGGCGGGGACGCAGCCCCAGCATTTT; CDR3aa: CASSQAGTQPQHF
abundance: -; v_gene: TRBV29-1; d_gene: TRBD1; j_gene: TRBJ1-4; CDR3nt: TGCAGCGTTGGTCGGACAGGGGCAGCAACTAATGAAAAACTGTTTTTT; CDR3aa: CSVGRTGAATNEKLFF
abundance: -; v_gene: TRBV2; d_gene: TRBD1; j_gene: TRBJ1-1; CDR3nt: TGTGCCAGCAGCGGGACAGCAAACACTGAAGCTTTCTTT; CDR3aa: CASSGTANTEAFF
abundance: -; v_gene: TRBV7-9; d_gene: -; j_gene: TRBJ1-1; CDR3nt: TGTGCCAGCAGCCGAGAGGTCGGACAGATGAACACTGAAGCTTTCTTT; CDR3aa: CASSREVGQMNTEAFF
abundance: -; v_gene: TRBV11-3; d_gene: TRBD1; j_gene: TRBJ1-2; CDR3nt: TGTGCCAGCAGCCGCCTAGGACAGGGTAGGGATGGCTACACCTTC; CDR3aa: CASSRLGQGRDGYTF
abundance: -; v_gene: TRBV15; d_gene: -; j_gene: TRBJ2-2; CDR3nt: TGTGCCACCAGCAGTACCTGGGGCTTCAACACCGGGGAGCTGTTTTTT; CDR3aa: CATSSTWGFNTGELFF
abundance: -; v_gene: TRBV19; d_gene: -; j_gene: TRBJ1-1; CDR3nt: TGTGCCAGTAGTGCGGACATCTTGTCTGAAGCTTTCTTT; CDR3aa: CASSADILSEAFF
abundance: -; v_gene: TRBV18; d_gene: -; j_gene: TRBJ2-6; CDR3nt: TGTGCCAGCTCACCACCCCGAGGAGGGTCGCTATTTGGGGCCAACGTCCTGACTTTC; CDR3aa: CASSPPRGGSLFGANVLTF
abundance: once; v_gene: TRBV27; d_gene: -; j_gene: TRBJ2-7; CDR3nt: TGTGCCAGCAGTTTCGTACGAGGGAAAAGGTCCTACGAGCAGTACTTC; CDR3aa: CASSFVRGKRSYEQYF
abundance: once; v_gene: TRBV5-6; d_gene: -; j_gene: TRBJ2-2; CDR3nt: TGTGCCAGCAGCTTGGGGCCACCGGGATCACGTCCCGGGGAGCTGTTTTTT; CDR3aa: CASSLGPPGSRPGELFF
abundance: -; v_gene: TRBV5-4; d_gene: -; j_gene: TRBJ2-3; CDR3nt: TGTGCCAGCAGGGTAAGACTTGGAGGCACAGATACGCAGTATTTT; CDR3aa: CASRVRLGGTDTQYF
abundance: -; v_gene: TRBV5-5; d_gene: -; j_gene: TRBJ1-2; CDR3nt: TGTGCCAGCAGCTTGGTTGCACAGACCTATGGTTACACCTTC; CDR3aa: CASSLVAQTYGYTF
abundance: -; v_gene: TRBV11-3; d_gene: -; j_gene: TRBJ1-2; CDR3nt: TGTGCCAGCAGTCATCTGGGCAACTATGGCTACACCTTC; CDR3aa: CASSHLGNYGYTF
abundance: few; v_gene: TRBV4-2; d_gene: TRBD1; j_gene: TRBJ2-7; CDR3nt: TGTGCCAGCAGCCCCGGGACAGCGCTCTCCTACGAGCAGTACTTC; CDR3aa: CASSPGTALSYEQYF
abundance: once; v_gene: TRBV5-1; d_gene: -; j_gene: TRBJ1-3; CDR3nt: TGCGCCAGCAGCCCTAATGGGGGCCCGCACTCTGGAAACACCATATATTTT; CDR3aa: CASSPNGGPHSGNTIYF